This T cell receptor beta chain was recovered during a study of CD8 T cells in ankylosing spondylitis. Whole-study results and caveats: Reportedly, significant enrichment of disease-linked clones occurred in matched ankylosing spondylitis synovial fluid. Blood of patients with ankylosing spondylitis appeared to be characterized by a TCR beta motif of several highly homologous variants.

This clonotype appeared many times. The antigen is unknown. Germline trimming cut 5 bases from V and 4 bases from J; bases unmatched to any gene: 7. Germline assignment: CDR1 DFQATT and CDR2 SNEGSKA (reference sequence). This CDR3 has 13 amino acids. Molecular-barcoded quantitative 5'-RACE produced these TCR beta libraries. One entry per CDR3 protein results from TCRdb running MiXCR on the 5' RACE reads. Here the sample spans 450,000 to 550,000 distinct CDR3 sequences, about 5.7% being singletons. Sequenced: blood, either unsorted or a sorted T cell fraction (not recorded which). This chain links TRBV20-1 with TRBJ2-5, with 7 bases aligning to TRBD2. The TCR originated in a male donor with ankylosing spondylitis. CDR3 protein: CSASGGWAETQYF. The CDR3 nucleotides read TGCAGTGCTTCGGGGGGTTGGGCAGAGACCCAGTACTTC.